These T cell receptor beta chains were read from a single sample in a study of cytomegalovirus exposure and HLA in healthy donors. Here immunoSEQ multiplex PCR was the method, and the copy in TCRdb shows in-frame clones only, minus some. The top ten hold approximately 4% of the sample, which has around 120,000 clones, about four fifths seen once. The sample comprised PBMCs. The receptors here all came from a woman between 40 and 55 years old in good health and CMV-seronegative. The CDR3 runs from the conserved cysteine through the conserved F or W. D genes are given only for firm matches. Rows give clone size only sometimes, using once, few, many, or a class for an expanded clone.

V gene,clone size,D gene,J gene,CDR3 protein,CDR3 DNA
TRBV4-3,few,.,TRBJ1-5,CASSQEWRYNQPQHF,TGCGCCAGCAGCCAAGAGTGGAGATACAATCAGCCCCAGCATTTT
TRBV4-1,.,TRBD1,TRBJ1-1,CASSQGDRSNTEAFF,TGCGCCAGCAGCCAGGGGGACAGATCTAACACTGAAGCTTTCTTT
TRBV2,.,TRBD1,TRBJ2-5,CASRGQDSTQYF,TGTGCCAGCAGAGGACAGGATTCTACCCAGTACTTC
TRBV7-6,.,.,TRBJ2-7,CASSLDAGARYEQYF,TGTGCCAGCAGCTTAGATGCAGGGGCCAGGTACGAGCAGTACTTC
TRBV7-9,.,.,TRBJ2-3,CASSLGAVRDTQYF,TGTGCCAGCAGCTTAGGAGCGGTTAGAGATACGCAGTATTTT
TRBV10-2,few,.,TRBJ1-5,CASRDTSNQPQHF,TGCGCCAGCCGGGACACTAGCAATCAGCCCCAGCATTTT
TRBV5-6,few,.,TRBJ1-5,CASSLKLQGRNQPQHF,TGTGCCAGCAGCTTAAAACTACAGGGTCGCAATCAGCCCCAGCATTTT
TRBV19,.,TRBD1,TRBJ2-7,CASSGGDRGYEQYF,TGTGCCAGTAGTGGTGGGGACAGGGGCTACGAGCAGTACTTC
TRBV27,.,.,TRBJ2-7,CASSAGIRVYEQYF,TGTGCCAGCAGCGCGGGAATTAGGGTTTACGAGCAGTACTTC
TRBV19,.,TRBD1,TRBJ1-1,CATKTGLNTEAFF,TGTGCCACTAAGACAGGGCTAAACACTGAAGCTTTCTTT
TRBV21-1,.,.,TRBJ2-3,CASNPGQGDMTDTQYF,TGTGCCAGCAACCCCGGACAGGGAGATATGACAGATACGCAGTATTTT
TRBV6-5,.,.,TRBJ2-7,CASSSDAGAYEQYF,TGTGCCAGCAGTTCGGACGCAGGGGCCTACGAGCAGTACTTC
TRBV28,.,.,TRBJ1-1,CASKDSRTEAFF,TGTGCCAGCAAAGACAGCCGCACTGAAGCTTTCTTT
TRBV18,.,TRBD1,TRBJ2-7,CASSPAAGGYEQYF,TGTGCCAGCTCACCTGCCGCAGGGGGATACGAGCAGTACTTC
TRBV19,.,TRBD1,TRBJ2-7,CASSPQGQISYEQYF,TGTGCCAGTAGTCCTCAGGGACAGATCTCCTACGAGCAGTACTTC
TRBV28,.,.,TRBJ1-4,CASSRQFVNEKLFF,TGTGCCAGCAGCCGACAGTTTGTTAATGAAAAACTGTTTTTT
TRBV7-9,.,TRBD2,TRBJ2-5,CSSSLGTSGHQETQYF,TGTTCCAGCAGCTTGGGGACTAGCGGGCACCAAGAGACCCAGTACTTC
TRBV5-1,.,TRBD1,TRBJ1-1,CASSLVGTGGLGPMNTEAFF,TGCGCCAGCAGCTTGGTAGGGACAGGCGGTTTGGGGCCCATGAACACTGAAGCTTTCTTT
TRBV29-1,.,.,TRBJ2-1,CSVETATYNEQFF,TGCAGCGTTGAAACAGCCACCTACAATGAGCAGTTCTTC
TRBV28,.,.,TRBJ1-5,CASTLWANQPQHF,TGTGCCAGCACCTTGTGGGCGAATCAGCCCCAGCATTTT
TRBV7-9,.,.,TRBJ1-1,CASSLGNRGNTEAFF,TGTGCCAGCAGCTTAGGAAATAGGGGGAACACTGAAGCTTTCTTT
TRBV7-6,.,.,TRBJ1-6,CASSLADFKSSPLHF,TGTGCCAGCAGCTTAGCTGACTTCAAGAGTTCACCCCTCCACTTT